A single sample gave rise to the 24 T cell receptor beta chains below, sequenced in a study of blood T cell repertoires in COVID-19. Sequenced by immunoSEQ multiplex PCR; TCRdb stores in-frame clones only, minus some. The sample has 55,000 to 80,000 clones, around 86% seen once. Material: peripheral blood. The origin of the receptors is a human donor in a cohort sampled during active COVID-19.

The chain combines TRBV6-6 with TRBJ1-5; weak D call: TRBD1 (6 bases). Trimming removed 6 bases at V and 4 bases at J, with 25 bases between. The CDR3 length is 18 residues. Germline loops: CDR1 MNHNY, CDR2 SVGAGI (reference sequence). CDR3 in amino acids: CASSRGGGRSAENQPQHF. The CDR3 region has the DNA TGTGCCAGCAGCCGAGGGGGGGGTAGGAGCGCAGAGAATCAGCCCCAGCATTTT.

CDR3 sequence (DNA): TGTGCCTGGCAGGGGTTTAATGAAAAACTGTTTTTT. Translating it yields CAWQGFNEKLFF. The chain carries TRBV30 and TRBJ1-4, with D perhaps TRBD1 (6 bases). Trimming took off 5 bases at V and 4 bases at J, with 8 bases between the two ends. The germline CDR1 and CDR2 sequences are GTSNPN and SVGIG (reference sequence). The CDR3 has 12 residues.

V and J are TRBV30 and TRBJ2-6; a possible D gene is TRBD2 (7 bases). The V gene's germline CDR1 is GTSNPN and CDR2 SVGIG (reference sequence). This CDR3 has 14 amino acids. V dropped 4 bases and J dropped 2 bases, with 9 bases sitting between them. The CDR3 spells CAWNGGPGANVLTF. CDR3 DNA sequence: TGTGCCTGGAACGGGGGGCCTGGGGCCAACGTCCTGACTTTC.

The chain joins TRBV3-1 (or the pseudogene TRBV3-2) to TRBJ2-5; the match to TRBD2 covers 9 bases. Germline CDR1 is LGHDT and CDR2 is YNNKEL (reference sequence). This CDR3 is 18 amino acids long. Germline trimming cut 0 bases from V and 1 base from J; bases unmatched to any gene: 9. The CDR3 loop reads CASSQEPGLAGSQETQYF. The CDR3 coding sequence is TGTGCCAGCAGCCAAGAACCCGGTCTAGCGGGGAGCCAAGAGACCCAGTACTTC.

A few counts support this clone. The CDR3 region is CASSDGERRLSGNTIYF. DNA for the CDR3: TGTGCCAGCAGTGACGGGGAGCGGCGCCTCTCTGGAAACACCATATATTTT. V and J are TRBV6-4 and TRBJ1-3; D is ambiguous. Trimming cost V 2 bases and J 0 bases, with 14 bases left between them. Germline CDR1 reads MRHNA; CDR2 reads SNTAGT. The CDR3 has 17 amino acids.

This chain uses TRBV6-6 with TRBJ1-2; D remains ambiguous. V gave up 6 bases and J gave up 4 bases, with 30 bases separating them. The germline gives CDR1 MNHNY, CDR2 SVGAGI (reference sequence). There are 19 residues in the CDR3. The CDR3 DNA sequence: TGTGCCAGCAGCTCGCTCGAGGCAGCCGGAGTCCTAGGTAGCTATGGCTACACCTTC. Translating gives CASSSLEAAGVLGSYGYTF.

The V and J genes are TRBV3-1 (or the pseudogene TRBV3-2) and TRBJ1-6, with 9 bases that match TRBD1. This CDR3 contains 16 residues. Germline assignment: CDR1 LGHDT and CDR2 YNNKEL (reference sequence). V lost 0 bases, J lost 14 bases, and 11 bases stayed unmatched. CDR3: CASSQEGGTGRGTLHF. In DNA form, the CDR3 reads TGTGCCAGCAGCCAAGAGGGGGGGACAGGGAGAGGGACCCTCCACTTT.

This chain joins TRBV7-9 and TRBJ1-1; no clear D gene. Trimming cost V 5 bases and J 1 base, with 8 bases left between them. The germline CDR1 and CDR2 sequences are SEHNR and FQNEAQ (reference sequence). The CDR3 runs to 13 residues. CDR3: CASSPSGNTEAFF. CDR3 coding DNA: TGTGCCAGCAGCCCGTCAGGGAACACTGAAGCTTTCTTT.

The chain combines TRBV5-4 with TRBJ1-2, with unresolved D. CDR1 is SGHNT, CDR2 YYREEE, per germline (reference sequence). Deletions cut 6 bases from V and 1 base from J, with 10 bases between. The CDR3 runs to 13 residues. In DNA form, the CDR3 reads TGTGCCAGCACCATAGATAGTAACTATGGCTACACCTTC. It codes for CASTIDSNYGYTF.

About this clone itself: This sample also contains other DNA sequences that code for the same CDR3. The rearrangement uses TRBV2 and TRBJ2-2; 10 bases agree with TRBD1. Germline CDR1 is SNHLY and CDR2 is FYNNEI. With V trimmed by 6 bases and J by 3 bases, 4 bases remained unmatched. This CDR3 comprises 15 residues. The chain's CDR3 is CASRGQGSDTGELFF. CDR3 DNA sequence: TGTGCCAGCAGGGGACAGGGGTCGGACACCGGGGAGCTGTTTTTT.

As concerns this clone: In the same sample, other DNA sequences code for this CDR3. The chain is built from TRBV18 and TRBJ1-5, with 8 positions matching TRBD1. The CDR3 is 15 amino acids. Germline trimming cut 6 bases from V and 2 bases from J; bases unmatched to any gene: 6. Per germline, CDR1 KGHSH and CDR2 LQKENI. CDR3 residues: CASSPDRGGNQPQHF. CDR3 coding DNA: TGTGCCAGCTCGCCCGACAGGGGTGGCAATCAGCCCCAGCATTTT. Combining the CDR3 with reference TRBV18 and TRBJ1-5 gives the whole variable domain NAGVMQNPRHLVRRRGQEARLRCSPMKGHSHVYWYRQLPEEGLKFMVYLQKENIIDESGMPKERFSAEFPKEGPSILRIQQVVRGDSAAYFCASSPDRGGNQPQHFGDGTRLSIL.

The CDR3 DNA follows: TGTGCCACCAGCAGAGTTGTGCTACAGGGGTCCGAGCAGTACTTC. This gives the protein CATSRVVLQGSEQYF. V usage is TRBV15 and J usage is TRBJ2-7; 7 bases map to TRBD1. The germline CDR1 and CDR2 sequences are LNHNV and YYDKDF (reference sequence). J was trimmed by 6 bases and V by 1 base; bases with no gene match: 9. The CDR3 runs to 15 residues.

This chain connects TRBV28 to TRBJ1-6; D ambiguous. The V gene's germline CDR1 is MDHEN and CDR2 SYDVKM. The CDR3 is 13 amino acids. The ends were cut back, 6 bases at V and 9 bases at J, with 12 bases in the middle. CDR3 amino acids: CASSPYSGSPLHF. The CDR3 coding sequence is TGTGCCAGCAGCCCGTACAGTGGTTCACCCCTCCACTTT.

By frequency in the sample, this clone is medium-sized. The sample has other DNA sequences that encode this CDR3 too. V is TRBV24-1 and J is TRBJ1-3; the D is unclear. The CDR3 is 14 amino acids. CDR1 and CDR2 from the germline V gene are KGHDR and SFDVKD. Trimming stripped 3 bases from V and 0 bases from J, with 5 bases between. The CDR3 sequence is CATSDTSSGNTIYF. As DNA, the CDR3 is TGTGCCACCAGTGATACGAGCTCTGGAAACACCATATATTTT.

CDR3 region: CASSKGTGNTEAFF. The CDR3 nucleotides read TGTGCCAGCAGCAAAGGGACAGGGAACACTGAAGCTTTCTTT. The chain is built from TRBV21-1 and TRBJ1-1; TRBD1, the table's D call, was not compared with the DNA. TRBV21-1 is shown as a pseudogene. The CDR3 has 14 amino acids.

The chain employs TRBV5-1 and TRBJ2-7; 11 positions agree with TRBD2. The CDR3 length is 14 residues. The junction had 2 bases not matched to a gene; V was cut back by 4 bases and J by 2 bases. Germline CDR1 reads SGHRS; CDR2 reads YFSETQ. DNA of the CDR3: TGCGCCAGCAGCGTTAGCGGGGGGGCCTACGAGCAGTACTTC. Amino acid sequence: CASSVSGGAYEQYF.

This chain connects TRBV28 to TRBJ2-7, with TRBD2 as a possible D gene (6 bases). The CDR3 contains 19 residues. Trimming left V 3 bases short and J 4 bases short, with 28 bases between. Per germline, CDR1 MDHEN and CDR2 SYDVKM. CDR3 amino acids: CASSFPHGGLLSSLYEQYF. The DNA for the CDR3 is TGTGCCAGCAGTTTCCCCCACGGGGGACTCTTGTCCTCTTTGTACGAGCAGTACTTC.

V and J are TRBV19 and TRBJ1-5, with D possibly matching TRBD1 (6 bases). Germline loops: CDR1 LNHDA, CDR2 SQIVND (reference sequence). V gave up 5 bases and J gave up 7 bases, with 18 bases separating them. The CDR3 loop spans 15 amino acids. The CDR3 DNA is TGTGCCAGTAGTGTTACGGGACAACCGGTACAGCCCCAGCATTTT. Encoded protein: CASSVTGQPVQPQHF.

This sequence joins TRBV10-3 and TRBJ2-1; maybe TRBD1 (6 bases). The germline gives CDR1 ENHRY, CDR2 SYGVKD. Trimming took off 2 bases at V and 13 bases at J, with 9 bases between the two ends. The CDR3 totals 11 residues. The CDR3 sequence: CAISEEGHQFF. As DNA, the CDR3 is TGTGCCATCAGTGAGGAGGGACATCAGTTCTTC.

The chain is built from TRBV12-3 or TRBV12-4 and TRBJ2-2; D remains unclear. The CDR3 runs 13 residues. Trimming removed 6 bases from V and 2 bases from J, with 7 bases in between. The CDR3 DNA reads TGTGCCAGCAGCCCCATTAACACCGGGGAGCTGTTTTTT. Encoded protein: CASSPINTGELFF.

This chain uses TRBV9 with TRBJ2-5, with 7 bases fitting TRBD1. V shed 3 bases and J 5 bases; nucleotides not matched to a gene: 7. The CDR3 loop spans 14 amino acids. Germline loops: CDR1 SGDLS, CDR2 YYNGEE. CDR3 sequence (DNA): TGTGCCAGCAGCGCAACAGGGGCTTTGGAGACCCAGTACTTC. This encodes CASSATGALETQYF.

The DNA for the CDR3 is TGTGCCAGCAGGCAGGGTAGGGTTTACGAGCAGTACTTC. Its translation: CASRQGRVYEQYF. This chain links TRBV2 with TRBJ2-7; TRBD1 might be the D (5 bases). This CDR3 spans 13 amino acids. CDR1 and CDR2 (germline): SNHLY, FYNNEI. Trimming stripped 6 bases from V and 4 bases from J, with 13 bases between.

The chain couples TRBV7-2 to TRBJ2-4, with D perhaps TRBD1 (5 bases). Germline CDR1 is SGHTA and CDR2 is FQGNSA. This CDR3 region has 15 residues. V was trimmed by 1 base and J by 1 base, leaving 8 bases between them. CDR3 DNA: TGTGCCAGCAGCTTAGAAGGGGCGGCCAAAAACATTCAGTACTTC. This translates into CASSLEGAAKNIQYF. Full variable domain (rest looked up from reference TRBV7-2 and TRBJ2-4): GAGVSQSPSNKVTEKGKDVELRCDPISGHTALYWYRQSLGQGLEFLIYFQGNSAPDKSGLPSDRFSAERTGGSVSTLTIQRTQQEDSAVYLCASSLEGAAKNIQYFGAGTRLSVL.

This clone was observed once. The gene calls are TRBV3-1 (or the pseudogene TRBV3-2) and TRBJ1-6; tentative D call: TRBD1 (6 bases). Between the trimmed V and J ends, which lost 4 bases and 9 bases, there was a span of 13 bases. Per germline, CDR1 LGHDT and CDR2 YNNKEL (reference sequence). The CDR3 sequence is 14 residues long. CDR3 coding DNA: TGTGCCAGCAGCCCGGACAGTGGTACTTCACCCCTCCACTTT. It translates to CASSPDSGTSPLHF.